These T cell receptor beta chains were read from a single sample in a study. TCRdb processed the 5' RACE reads anew with MiXCR; each CDR3 protein has one entry. This table has approximately 60,000 distinct CDR3 sequences, roughly 22% appearing once. Sequencing was done on a sample of memory CD4+ T cells sorted from a lymph node. Every receptor here comes from a female donor with breast cancer. The CDR3 runs from the conserved cysteine through the conserved F or W. Each record gives: V gene, D gene, J gene, clone size, CDR3 DNA, CDR3 protein. The D gene is left open where the match is weak. Where a row states a size, it is once, few, many or the class of an expanded clone; other rows omit it.

TRBV20-1	TRBD1	TRBJ1-5	-	TGCAGTGCTAGAGACACAGGGGGTTTCAGTCAGCCCCAGCATTTT	CSARDTGGFSQPQHF
TRBV7-9	-	TRBJ2-5	many	TGTGCCAGCAGCCTGGATCCAACAGCGCAAGAGACCCAGTACTTC	CASSLDPTAQETQYF
TRBV6-5	-	TRBJ1-6	-	TGTGCCAGCAGTTTTATTAACCAACCCCTCCACTTT	CASSFINQPLHF
TRBV12-3/TRBV12-4	-	TRBJ2-1	-	TGTGCCAGCAGCCGTGCCAGGGGGGACTACAATGAGCAGTTCTTC	CASSRARGDYNEQFF
TRBV7-2	-	TRBJ2-3	many	TGTGCCAGCAGCGACCACCCCCTGAAAACTAGCACAGATACGCAGTATTTT	CASSDHPLKTSTDTQYF
TRBV28	-	TRBJ2-3	-	TGTGCCAGCACCCCAGGTCTAAGAGATACGCAGTATTTT	CASTPGLRDTQYF
TRBV18	TRBD2	TRBJ2-2	-	TGTGCCAGCTCACCACCACCGCGGGGGTACGCCGGGGAGCTGTTTTTT	CASSPPPRGYAGELFF
TRBV5-1	-	TRBJ1-4	-	TGCGCCAGCAGCTTGGCGGGTTCGACTAATGAAAAACTGTTTTTT	CASSLAGSTNEKLFF
TRBV7-2	TRBD1	TRBJ1-2	-	TGTGCCAGCCAGCGGAGAGGGACAGCCTATGGCTACACCTTC	CASQRRGTAYGYTF
TRBV6-1	TRBD2	TRBJ2-3	once	TGTGCCAGCAGTCGGGGACTATCAAAAACGCAGTATTTT	CASSRGLSKTQYF
TRBV7-2	-	TRBJ1-2	many	TGTGCCAGCAGCTCCGGCAGTCACTATGGCTACACCTTC	CASSSGSHYGYTF
TRBV2	TRBD1	TRBJ2-7	few	TGTGCCAGCAGTCCAGGGGGTCCCCTCTCCTACGAGCAGTACTTC	CASSPGGPLSYEQYF
TRBV5-1	-	TRBJ2-3	-	TGCGCCAGCAGCGGGCGCGGGCTCGGCCCAGATACGCAGTATTTT	CASSGRGLGPDTQYF
TRBV12-3/TRBV12-4	-	TRBJ1-2	-	TGTGCCAGCAGTTTAACCTATGGCTACACCTTC	CASSLTYGYTF
TRBV5-1	TRBD1	TRBJ2-6	-	TGCGCCAGCAGCCGTACAGGGGCTGGGGCCAACGTCCTGACTTTC	CASSRTGAGANVLTF
TRBV5-1	-	TRBJ2-3	-	TGCGCCAGCAGCTTGGATGGTTTCTCCACAGATACGCAGTATTTT	CASSLDGFSTDTQYF
TRBV6-2/TRBV6-3	TRBD2	TRBJ2-1	-	TGTGCCAGCAGTTACTCGGGGGCTACTAGCGGGACTACCCGCTCCTACAATGAGCAGTTCTTC	CASSYSGATSGTTRSYNEQFF
TRBV9	-	TRBJ1-3	-	TGTGCCAGCAGCTACACCCCTGGAAACACCATATATTTT	CASSYTPGNTIYF
TRBV12-3/TRBV12-4	-	TRBJ1-2	-	TGTGCCAGCAGTCGCTTCGGGACGACGGATGGGGGCTACACCTTC	CASSRFGTTDGGYTF